This T cell receptor (beta chain) comes out of a study of cytomegalovirus exposure and HLA in healthy donors. J gave up 0 bases and V 10 bases, and 8 bases lay outside the gene matches. Germline values: CDR1 ENHRY, CDR2 SYGVKD. The CDR3 is 15 amino acids. Produced via immunoSEQ multiplex PCR; TCRdb's table is partial and in-frame only. The sample shows around 300,000 clones, nearly 90% of them seen only once. A note on this clone: Its antigen is unknown.

Findings of the study overall: Reported results showed that the classifier diagnosed cytomegalovirus status with high specificity and sensitivity. Overall, 164 TCR beta chains were annotated as cytomegalovirus-associated.

Sequencing used PBMCs. The origin of this receptor is a young man in good health and CMV-seronegative. This sequence joins TRBV10-3 and TRBJ2-1; 8 bases match TRBD2. CDR3 coding DNA: TGTGCCACCTGCCGGGAGGGGAGCTCCTACAATGAGCAGTTCTTC. The encoded protein is CATCREGSSYNEQFF.